This is a list of T cell receptor beta chains from one sample in a study of tumor-infiltrating lymphocytes in primary liver carcinoma. MiXCR was run by TCRdb on the multiplex PCR reads, yielding one entry per CDR3 protein. The sample lists 330,000 or so distinct CDR3 sequences; less than 70% were seen once. Sequences were obtained from peripheral blood. The receptor set was obtained from a man in his forties with primary liver carcinoma and hepatitis B virus infection. Each CDR3 is given with its conserved first and last residue. The D gene is left open where the match is weak. Clone size is not always given. Where it is, it says once, few, many or a class for expanded clones.

length,V,J,size,D,CDR3,DNA
16,TRBV6-2/TRBV6-3,TRBJ2-2,many,NA,CASSYVGQRNTGELFF,TGTGCCAGCAGTTACGTTGGACAGAGAAACACCGGGGAGCTGTTTTTT
13,TRBV29-1,TRBJ1-1,many,NA,CSVGTQGNTEAFF,TGCAGCGTTGGGACCCAGGGAAACACTGAAGCTTTCTTT
14,TRBV10-3,TRBJ2-7,NA,TRBD2,CPISELAGLNEQYF,TGTCCCATCAGCGAACTAGCGGGGCTGAACGAGCAGTACTTC
14,TRBV6-1,TRBJ1-2,many,NA,CASILDRASYGYTF,TGTGCCAGCATTCTAGACAGAGCTTCCTATGGCTACACCTTC
13,TRBV29-1,TRBJ2-5,NA,TRBD1,CSVEHRGRETQYF,TGCAGCGTTGAACACAGGGGGCGAGAGACCCAGTACTTC
18,TRBV11-2,TRBJ2-3,once,NA,CASSGRQGPRYRTDTQYF,TGTGCAAGCAGCGGGCGGCAGGGCCCTAGATATCGCACAGATACGCAGTATTTT
15,TRBV11-1,TRBJ2-1,NA,NA,CASSPQTSLANDQFF,TGTGCCAGCAGCCCACAGACTAGTCTGGCCAATGACCAGTTCTTC
13,TRBV12-3/TRBV12-4,TRBJ2-5,many,TRBD1,CASSRDRQETQYF,TGTGCCAGCAGTAGGGACAGACAAGAGACCCAGTACTTC
15,TRBV28,TRBJ1-6,NA,NA,CASSSGTGPNSPLHF,TGTGCCAGCAGTTCGGGCACAGGCCCAAATTCACCCCTCCACTTT
14,TRBV6-9,TRBJ1-2,many,TRBD1,CASIHRGLGYGYTF,TGTGCCAGCATTCACAGGGGGCTCGGCTATGGCTACACCTTC
13,TRBV5-1,TRBJ1-1,NA,NA,CASSLTLNTEAFF,TGCGCCAGCAGCCTCACATTGAACACTGAAGCTTTCTTT
14,TRBV12-3/TRBV12-4,TRBJ2-5,NA,TRBD1,CASRRQGALETQYF,TGTGCCAGCAGAAGACAGGGGGCATTGGAGACCCAGTACTTC
15,TRBV6-2/TRBV6-3,TRBJ1-5,many,NA,CASSYSQVGEQPQHF,TGTGCCAGCAGTTACTCCCAGGTTGGAGAACAGCCCCAGCATTTT
15,TRBV4-1,TRBJ2-1,NA,NA,CASSQEARESNEQFF,TGCGCCAGCAGCCAAGAGGCCCGGGAAAGCAATGAGCAGTTCTTC
13,TRBV11-2,TRBJ1-1,NA,NA,CAISFRRGTEAFF,TGTGCCATCAGCTTCCGCAGGGGAACTGAAGCTTTCTTT
14,TRBV12-3/TRBV12-4,TRBJ1-2,NA,NA,CANGDSGFGGGYTF,TGTGCCAACGGCGACTCGGGATTTGGGGGAGGCTACACCTTC
16,TRBV28,TRBJ2-3,few,TRBD2,CASSLFGTSVGDTQYF,TGTGCCAGCAGTTTATTCGGGACTAGCGTGGGCGATACGCAGTATTTT
13,TRBV20-1,TRBJ2-5,NA,NA,CSASFQREETQYF,TGCAGTGCTTCTTTCCAGCGGGAAGAGACCCAGTACTTC
12,TRBV28,TRBJ1-5,few,NA,CASRSSTWPQHF,TGTGCCAGCAGATCTTCCACTTGGCCCCAGCATTTT
12,TRBV4-3,TRBJ2-3,NA,NA,CTSSQEYGVQYF,TGCACCAGCAGCCAAGAATACGGTGTGCAGTATTTT
13,TRBV11-2,TRBJ2-1,NA,NA,CASSLEGSKRTFF,TGTGCCAGCAGCTTAGAGGGCTCTAAGCGTACGTTCTTC
16,TRBV6-5,TRBJ1-3,NA,NA,CTSSYSRPSSGNIIYF,TGTACCAGCAGTTACTCGCGTCCATCCTCTGGAAACATCATATATTTT
12,TRBV12-3/TRBV12-4,TRBJ2-1,many,NA,CASSLALAEQFF,TGTGCCAGCAGTTTAGCGCTTGCCGAGCAGTTCTTC
16,TRBV6-2/TRBV6-3,TRBJ1-1,NA,NA,CASTSTGKGWGTEAFF,TGTGCCAGCACTTCAACGGGTAAGGGGTGGGGCACTGAAGCTTTCTTT
14,TRBV5-6,TRBJ2-1,NA,TRBD2,CASSLLAGGNEQFF,TGTGCTAGCAGCTTACTAGCGGGAGGCAATGAGCAGTTCTTC
13,TRBV6-5,TRBJ1-1,NA,NA,CASSGQFNTEASF,TGCGCCAGCAGCGGGCAGTTCAACACTGAAGCTTCCTTT
13,TRBV7-3,TRBJ2-2,NA,NA,CAISSGGIGELFF,TGTGCCATCAGCTCCGGAGGCATCGGGGAGCTGTTTTTT
16,TRBV11-2,TRBJ2-7,many,NA,CASSLGPPGRTYEQYF,TGTGCCAGCAGCTTAGGTCCGCCAGGGAGAACCTACGAGCAGTACTTC
14,TRBV5-4,TRBJ2-7,few,TRBD1,CASSSGTGRGEQYF,TGTGCCAGCAGCTCCGGGACAGGGAGGGGCGAGCAGTACTTC
20,TRBV6-5,TRBJ2-1,NA,TRBD2,CASSYPAGTSGISSYNEQFF,TGTGCCAGCAGTTACCCCGCCGGGACTAGCGGGATCAGCTCCTACAATGAGCAGTTCTTC
16,TRBV13,TRBJ2-1,NA,TRBD1,CVSSRLGQAVFHEQFF,TGTGTCAGCAGTCGTCTCGGACAGGCTGTCTTCCATGAGCAGTTCTTC
14,TRBV13,TRBJ1-1,NA,NA,CASSHLAENAEAFF,TGTGCCAGCAGCCACTTGGCGGAAAACGCTGAAGCTTTCTTT
14,TRBV5-1,TRBJ1-2,few,TRBD1,CASSLNTGAYGYTF,TGCGCCAGCAGCTTGAACACAGGGGCCTATGGCTACACCTTC
11,TRBV6-2/TRBV6-3,TRBJ2-2,many,NA,CASSVTGELFF,TGTGCCAGTTCTGTCACCGGGGAGCTGTTTTTT
16,TRBV4-1,TRBJ2-1,many,TRBD2,CASSKLAGVRSDEQFF,TGCGCCAGCAGTAAACTAGCGGGAGTCAGGTCGGATGAGCAGTTCTTC
15,TRBV5-4,TRBJ2-3,few,NA,CASRALSGSTDTQYF,TGTGCCAGCCGAGCCCTTAGCGGCAGCACAGATACGCAGTATTTT
14,TRBV29-1,TRBJ2-4,NA,NA,CSVIIRGLSNIQYF,TGCAGCGTTATTATCCGGGGACTGTCAAACATTCAGTACTTC